The T cell receptor beta chain under discussion was sequenced for a study of T cell changes during pregnancy in multiple sclerosis. Generated by immunoSEQ multiplex PCR, the TCRdb table keeps only in-frame clones and is missing some. The sample consists of around 130,000 clones, about 96% of them appearing once. CDR3 size: 15 residues. Trimming left V 6 bases short and J 4 bases short, with 16 bases between. CDR1 and CDR2 from the germline V gene are MNHNY and SVGAGI (reference sequence). The source was peripheral blood, collected after pregnancy. The chain is built from TRBV6-6 and TRBJ2-1; D perhaps matches TRBD1 (6 bases). The origin of this receptor is a female donor with multiple sclerosis, enrolled in a pregnancy study. CDR3 DNA: TGTGCCAGCAGCCAGGGACACCAGACTTACAATGAGCAGTTCTTC. Protein product: CASSQGHQTYNEQFF.